The present TCR beta chain was sequenced within a study of blood T cell repertoires in COVID-19. Data came from immunoSEQ multiplex PCR; TCRdb stores just in-frame clones and leaves some out. The top ten clones hold approximately 1.4% of a sample with hundreds of thousands of clones, approximately 87% of them seen once. The V gene's germline CDR1 is GTSNPN and CDR2 SVGIG (reference sequence). The CDR3 spans 18 residues. J gave up 0 bases and V 1 base, and 11 bases lay outside the gene matches. Sequencing was performed on peripheral blood. This chain connects TRBV30 to TRBJ2-3, with TRBD2 matching over 9 bases. This clonotype was sampled from a woman aged 40 to 50 who had recovered from COVID-19. The CDR3 nucleotides are TGTGCCTGGAGTGGGGTAGCGGGGGCCGTTTCTAGCACAGATACGCAGTATTTT. Its translation is CAWSGVAGAVSSTDTQYF. Combining the CDR3 with reference TRBV30 and TRBJ2-3 gives the whole variable domain SQTIHQWPATLVQPVGSPLSLECTVEGTSNPNLYWYRQAAGRGLQLLFYSVGIGQISSEVPQNLSASRPQDRQFILSSKKLLLSDSGFYLCAWSGVAGAVSSTDTQYFGPGTRLTVL.